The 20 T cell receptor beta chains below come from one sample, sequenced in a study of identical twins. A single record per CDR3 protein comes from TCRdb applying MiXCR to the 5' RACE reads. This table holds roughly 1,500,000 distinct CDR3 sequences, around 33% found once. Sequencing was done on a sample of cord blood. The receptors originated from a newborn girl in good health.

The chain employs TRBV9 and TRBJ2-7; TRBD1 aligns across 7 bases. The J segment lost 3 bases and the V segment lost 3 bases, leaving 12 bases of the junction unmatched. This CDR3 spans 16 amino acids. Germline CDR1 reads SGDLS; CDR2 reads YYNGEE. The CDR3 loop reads CASSAHPGTVLYEQYF. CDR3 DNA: TGTGCCAGCAGCGCTCACCCCGGGACAGTCCTCTACGAGCAGTACTTC. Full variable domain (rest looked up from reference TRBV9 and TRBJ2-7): DSGVTQTPKHLITATGQRVTLRCSPRSGDLSVYWYQQSLDQGLQFLIQYYNGEERAKGNILERFSAQQFPDLHSELNLSSLELGDSALYFCASSAHPGTVLYEQYFGPGTRLTVT.

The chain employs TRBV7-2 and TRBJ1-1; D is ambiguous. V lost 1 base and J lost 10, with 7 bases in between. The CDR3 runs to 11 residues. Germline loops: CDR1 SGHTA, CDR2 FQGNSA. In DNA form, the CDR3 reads TGTGCCAGCAGCTTAGTTGGGTTAGCTTTCTTT. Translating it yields CASSLVGLAFF.

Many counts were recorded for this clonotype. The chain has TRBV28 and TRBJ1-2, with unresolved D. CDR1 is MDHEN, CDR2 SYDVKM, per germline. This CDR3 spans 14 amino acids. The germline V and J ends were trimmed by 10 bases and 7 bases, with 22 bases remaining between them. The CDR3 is CATTLFKGIGGYTF. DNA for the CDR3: TGTGCCACCACCCTCTTCAAGGGAATCGGTGGCTACACCTTC.

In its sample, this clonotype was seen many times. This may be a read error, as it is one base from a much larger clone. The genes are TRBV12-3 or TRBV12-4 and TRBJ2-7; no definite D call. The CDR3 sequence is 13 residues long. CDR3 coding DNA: TGCGCCAGCAGCTTGAGACACTCCTACGAGCAGTACTTC. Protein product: CASSLRHSYEQYF.

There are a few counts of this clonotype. The CDR3 sequence: CASSLNVRSYYGYTF. For the CDR3, the DNA is TGTGCCAGCAGCTTGAACGTCAGAAGTTACTATGGCTACACCTTC. This rearrangement joins TRBV5-6 to TRBJ1-2; D uncertain. V lost 1 base and J 3 bases, leaving 13 bases between the germline ends. The germline CDR1 and CDR2 sequences are SGHDT and YYEEEE. The CDR3 is made up of 15 amino acids.

The CDR3 protein is CASRIDRGTNNEQFF. Written as DNA, the CDR3 is TGTGCCAGCAGGATAGACAGGGGTACGAACAATGAGCAGTTCTTC. The chain links TRBV6-5 to TRBJ2-1; 8 bases line up with TRBD1. This CDR3 comprises 15 residues. Trimming cost V 6 bases and J 5 bases; bases outside gene matches: 9. The germline V gene encodes CDR1 MNHEY and CDR2 SVGAGI.

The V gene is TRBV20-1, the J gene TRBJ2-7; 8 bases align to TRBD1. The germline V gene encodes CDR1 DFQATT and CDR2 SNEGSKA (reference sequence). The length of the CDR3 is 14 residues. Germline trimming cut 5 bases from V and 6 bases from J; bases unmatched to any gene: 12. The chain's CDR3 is CSARQQGARLEQYF. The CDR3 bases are TGCAGTGCTCGGCAGCAGGGGGCGCGTCTCGAGCAGTACTTC.

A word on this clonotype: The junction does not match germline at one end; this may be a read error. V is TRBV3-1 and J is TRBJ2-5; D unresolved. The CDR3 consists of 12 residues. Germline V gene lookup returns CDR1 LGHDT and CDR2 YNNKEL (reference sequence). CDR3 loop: CASSPQQETPYF. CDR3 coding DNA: TGTGCCAGCAGTCCTCAGCAAGAGACCCCGTACTTC.

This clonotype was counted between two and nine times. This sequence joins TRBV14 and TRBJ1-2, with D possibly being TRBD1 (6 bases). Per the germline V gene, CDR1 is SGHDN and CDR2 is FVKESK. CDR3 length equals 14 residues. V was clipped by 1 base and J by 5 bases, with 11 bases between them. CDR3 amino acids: CASSQVGALYGYTF. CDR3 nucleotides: TGTGCCAGCAGCCAAGTGGGGGCCCTTTATGGCTACACCTTC.

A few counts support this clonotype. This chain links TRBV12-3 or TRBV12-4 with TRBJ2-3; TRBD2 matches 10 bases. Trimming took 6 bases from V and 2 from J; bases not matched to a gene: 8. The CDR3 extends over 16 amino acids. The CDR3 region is CASRRTSGAYTDTQYF. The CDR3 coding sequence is TGTGCCAGCAGAAGGACTAGCGGAGCCTACACAGATACGCAGTATTTT.

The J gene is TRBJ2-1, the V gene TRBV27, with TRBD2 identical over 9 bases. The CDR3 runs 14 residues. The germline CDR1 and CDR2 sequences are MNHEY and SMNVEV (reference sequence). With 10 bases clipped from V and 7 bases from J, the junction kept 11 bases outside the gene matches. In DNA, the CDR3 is TGTGCCACCCTAGGCGGGGGGGCGGGTAATGAGCAGTTCTTC. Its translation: CATLGGGAGNEQFF.

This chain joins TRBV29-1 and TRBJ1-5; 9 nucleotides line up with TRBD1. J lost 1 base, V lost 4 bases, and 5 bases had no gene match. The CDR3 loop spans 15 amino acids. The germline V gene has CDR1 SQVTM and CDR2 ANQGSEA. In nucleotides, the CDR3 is TGCAGCGTTGCGACAGGGGGTTGGAGCAATCAGCCCCAGCATTTT. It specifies CSVATGGWSNQPQHF.

The CDR3 region is CASSYAGGPTGELFF. The DNA for the CDR3 is TGTGCCAGCAGTTACGCGGGAGGGCCCACCGGGGAGCTGTTTTTT. The chain combines TRBV6-6 with TRBJ2-2; the match to TRBD2 covers 9 bases. Trimming at V came to 2 bases and at J to 4 bases, leaving 2 bases not matched to a gene. The germline V gene encodes CDR1 MNHNY and CDR2 SVGAGI (reference sequence). This CDR3 comprises 15 residues.

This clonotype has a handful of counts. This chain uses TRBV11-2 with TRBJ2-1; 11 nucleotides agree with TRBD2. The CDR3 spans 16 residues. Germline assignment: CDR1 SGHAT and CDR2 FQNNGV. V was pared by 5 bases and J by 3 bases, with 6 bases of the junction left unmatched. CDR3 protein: CASSKLAGVSYNEQFF. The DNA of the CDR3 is TGTGCCAGCAGCAAACTAGCGGGAGTAAGCTACAATGAGCAGTTCTTC.

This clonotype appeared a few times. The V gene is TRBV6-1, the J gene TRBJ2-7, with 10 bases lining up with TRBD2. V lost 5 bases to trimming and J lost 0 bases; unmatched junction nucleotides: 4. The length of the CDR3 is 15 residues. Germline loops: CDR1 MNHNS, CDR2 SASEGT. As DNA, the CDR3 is TGTGCCAGCAGTTTCCTAGCGGGAGACTCCTACGAGCAGTACTTC. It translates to CASSFLAGDSYEQYF.

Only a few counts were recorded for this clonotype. The CDR3 nucleotides are TGTGCCAGCAGTGAGCTAGTAAACACCGGGGAGCTGTTTTTT. Protein: CASSELVNTGELFF. The chain combines TRBV2 with TRBJ2-2; D unclear. The CDR3 has 14 amino acids. V lost 3 bases and J lost 2, with 7 bases in between. Germline V gene data show CDR1 as SNHLY and CDR2 as FYNNEI.

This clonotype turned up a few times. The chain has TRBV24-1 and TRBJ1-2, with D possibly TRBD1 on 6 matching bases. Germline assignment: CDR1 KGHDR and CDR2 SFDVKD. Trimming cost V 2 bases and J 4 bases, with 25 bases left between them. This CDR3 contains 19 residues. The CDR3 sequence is CATSDSQLHREAPVYGYTF. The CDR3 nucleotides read TGTGCCACCAGTGATTCCCAGCTCCACAGGGAGGCACCAGTCTATGGCTACACCTTC.

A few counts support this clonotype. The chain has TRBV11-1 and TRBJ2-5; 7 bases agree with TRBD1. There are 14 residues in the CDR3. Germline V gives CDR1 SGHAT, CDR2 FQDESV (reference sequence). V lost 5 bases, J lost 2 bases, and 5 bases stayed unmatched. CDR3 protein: CASSPTGEQETQYF. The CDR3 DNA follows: TGTGCCAGCAGCCCCACAGGGGAACAAGAGACCCAGTACTTC.

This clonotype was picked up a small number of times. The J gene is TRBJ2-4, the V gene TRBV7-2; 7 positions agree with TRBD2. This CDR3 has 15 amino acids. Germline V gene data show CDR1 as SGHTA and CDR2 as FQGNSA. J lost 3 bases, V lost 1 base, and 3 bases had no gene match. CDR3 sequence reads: CASSLVTSSKNIQYF. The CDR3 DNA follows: TGTGCCAGCAGCTTAGTGACTAGCAGCAAAAACATTCAGTACTTC.

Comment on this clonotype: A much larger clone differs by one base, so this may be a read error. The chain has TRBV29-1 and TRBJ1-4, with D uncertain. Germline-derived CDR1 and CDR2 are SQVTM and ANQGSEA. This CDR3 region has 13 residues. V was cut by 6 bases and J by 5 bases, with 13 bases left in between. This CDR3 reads CSVRTNSNEKLFF. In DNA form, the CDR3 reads TGCAGCGTCCGCACAAACAGCAATGAAAAACTGTTTTTT.